This TCR beta chain was obtained from a study of blood T cell repertoires in COVID-19. Turning to the study itself: The United States, Italy and Spain were the sources of the acute and convalescent COVID-19 samples. The analysed material was cDNA or gDNA that came from T cells, B-cell-depleted T cells, or PBMCs.

Profiled with immunoSEQ multiplex PCR; TCRdb holds only in-frame clones, not every one. The data contain approximately 90,000 clones, approximately 86% of them singletons. The origin of this receptor is a woman of 80 years or more with acute or convalescent COVID-19. The sequencing sample was made of peripheral blood.

Here the CDR3 reads CATLVHWGGETQYF. The CDR3, as DNA: TGTGCCACCCTTGTACACTGGGGAGGGGAGACCCAGTACTTC. This chain uses TRBV6-5 with TRBJ2-5, with 7 bases that match TRBD2. This CDR3 has 14 residues. Germline-derived CDR1 and CDR2 are MNHEY and SVGAGI. The J segment lost 5 bases and the V segment lost 10 bases, leaving 13 bases of the junction unmatched.